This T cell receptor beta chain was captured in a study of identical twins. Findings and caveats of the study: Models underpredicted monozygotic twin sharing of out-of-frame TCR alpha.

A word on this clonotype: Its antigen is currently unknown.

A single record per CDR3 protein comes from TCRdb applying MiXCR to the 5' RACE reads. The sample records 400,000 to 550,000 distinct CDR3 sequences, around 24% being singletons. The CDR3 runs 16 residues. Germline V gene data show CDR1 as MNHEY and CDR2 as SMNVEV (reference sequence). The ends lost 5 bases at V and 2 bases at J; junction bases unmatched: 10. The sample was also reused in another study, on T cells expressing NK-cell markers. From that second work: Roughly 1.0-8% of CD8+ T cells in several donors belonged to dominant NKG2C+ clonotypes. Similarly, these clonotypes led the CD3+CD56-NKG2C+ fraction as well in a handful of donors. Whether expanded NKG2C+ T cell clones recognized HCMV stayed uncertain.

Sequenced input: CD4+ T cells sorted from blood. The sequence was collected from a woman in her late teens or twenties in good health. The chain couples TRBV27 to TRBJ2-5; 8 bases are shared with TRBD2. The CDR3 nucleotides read TGTGCCAGCAGTCCCCGCGGGGGGACGGGGCAAGAGACCCAGTACTTC. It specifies CASSPRGGTGQETQYF.